Below, one T cell receptor (beta chain) is given with its context. What it recognizes is unknown. TCRdb ran MiXCR on the reads and lists one entry per CDR3 protein. This repertoire shows under 40,000 distinct CDR3 sequences, roughly 54% found once; its top ten account for approximately 92%. The data derive from a study of T cell repertoires in cytomegalovirus infection. Study summary: CMV infection together with matching HLA type was indicated by public TCR beta signatures.

Per germline, CDR1 SQVTM and CDR2 ANQGSEA. The CDR3 is made up of 11 amino acids. Trimming cost V 5 bases and J 4 bases, with 9 bases left between them. Study-wide findings and caveats: Clonotype analysis showed dominance of the ex vivo response by HLA-C-restricted CMV-specific TCR beta clonotypes. Cumulated frequencies of public TCR beta families served to identify carriers of CMV plus the relevant HLA.

The receptor's source is a human donor in good health (CMV status not recorded). Some clones in this sample may be carry-over from other donors' samples. The source was CD8+ T cells from cultured PBMCs, collected from culture after CMV antigen stimulation. V is TRBV29-1 and J is TRBJ2-7; D may be TRBD1 (6 bases). The CDR3 DNA reads TGCAGCGTTATACAGGGTTACGAGCAGTACTTC. Translation gives CSVIQGYEQYF.